Below are 10 T cell receptor beta chains sequenced from a single sample in a study of shared clonotypes between healthy human individuals. Clones were sequenced by immunoSEQ multiplex PCR, and TCRdb holds only the in-frame ones, with some missing. The sample lists 650,000 to 750,000 clones, approximately 75% occurring once. Sequenced material: memory CD4+ T cells sorted from blood. Documented subset: CD45RA-negative fraction. The receptors were sampled from a woman under 40 in good health.

There are many counts of this clone. The V call is TRBV6-4, the J call TRBJ2-1, with D possibly matching TRBD2 (5 bases). Between the trimmed V and J ends, which lost 0 bases and 3 bases, there was a span of 9 bases. This CDR3 is built from 15 residues. CDR1 and CDR2 from the germline V gene are MRHNA and SNTAGT. The CDR3 here is CASSDSVGDYNEQFF. The CDR3 region has the DNA TGTGCCAGCAGTGACTCGGTCGGGGACTACAATGAGCAGTTCTTC.

The chain couples TRBV5-6 to TRBJ1-3, with 7 bases identical to TRBD1. This CDR3 is built from 16 residues. Germline V gene lookup returns CDR1 SGHDT and CDR2 YYEEEE. V shed 0 bases, J shed 3 bases, and the junction held 6 bases outside the gene matches. CDR3 residues: CASSLEKGAVGNTIYF. The CDR3 DNA is TGTGCCAGCAGCTTGGAGAAGGGGGCGGTTGGAAACACCATATATTTT.

J is TRBJ2-1 and V is TRBV11-3; D is possibly TRBD2 (6 bases). CDR3 length: 16 residues. The V end was cut by 4 bases, the J end by 0 bases, with 13 bases between. Looked up from germline, CDR1 is SGHNT and CDR2 is YENEEA. CDR3 amino acids: CASSSERVSSYNEQFF. CDR3 DNA sequence: TGTGCCAGCAGCTCCGAGCGGGTCAGCTCCTACAATGAGCAGTTCTTC.

This clone was detected a few times. The chain combines TRBV2 with TRBJ2-7; the D is unclear. CDR1 is SNHLY, CDR2 FYNNEI, per germline. There are 10 residues in the CDR3. V was trimmed by 8 bases and J by 8 bases, leaving 10 bases between them. The CDR3: CASSLAKQYF. The CDR3 nucleotides are TGTGCCAGCTCCTTGGCGAAGCAGTACTTC.

In this sample, this clone turned up once. The chain combines TRBV6-5 with TRBJ2-3; TRBD2 matches at 9 bases. The germline V gene encodes CDR1 MNHEY and CDR2 SVGAGI. V lost 0 bases, J lost 14 bases, and 3 bases stayed unmatched. CDR3 length: 12 amino acids. The CDR3 coding sequence is TGTGCCAGCAGTTACTCAGGCGGGAGGGTGTATTTT. Translation gives CASSYSGGRVYF.

The V gene is TRBV5-4, the J gene TRBJ2-5; D is undetermined. V dropped 0 bases and J dropped 2 bases, with 5 bases sitting between them. This CDR3 spans 13 amino acids. In germline, CDR1 is SGHNT, CDR2 YYREEE (reference sequence). The CDR3 region is CASSLEQQETQYF. The CDR3 nucleotides are TGTGCCAGCAGCTTGGAACAGCAAGAGACCCAGTACTTC.

The chain uses TRBV6-5 and TRBJ2-7; 10 nucleotides agree with TRBD2. The germline V gene encodes CDR1 MNHEY and CDR2 SVGAGI. The V segment lost 6 bases and the J segment 5 bases; nucleotides outside the gene matches: 7. The CDR3 length is 14 residues. CDR3 DNA: TGTGCCAGCAGACCCCCTAGCGGGAGAGACGAGCAGTACTTC. Amino acids: CASRPPSGRDEQYF.

The gene calls are TRBV5-1 and TRBJ2-7; the match to TRBD1 covers 7 bases. This CDR3 is 13 amino acids long. Trimming took 4 bases from V and 4 from J; bases not matched to a gene: 5. Germline values: CDR1 SGHRS, CDR2 YFSETQ. The CDR3 region is CASSDDRVYEQYF. The CDR3 DNA is TGCGCCAGCAGCGATGACAGGGTGTACGAGCAGTACTTC.

The chain couples TRBV19 to TRBJ2-7; no clear D. V lost 0 bases and J 0 bases, leaving 15 bases between the germline ends. Germline V gene lookup returns CDR1 LNHDA and CDR2 SQIVND (reference sequence). The CDR3 runs to 17 residues. In DNA form, the CDR3 reads TGTGCCAGTAGTATAGACGGTAGACGGGCGAGCTCCTACGAGCAGTACTTC. It translates to CASSIDGRRASSYEQYF. Drawing the rest from reference TRBV19 and TRBJ2-7, the complete variable domain is DGGITQSPKYLFRKEGQNVTLSCEQNLNHDAMYWYRQDPGQGLRLIYYSQIVNDFQKGDIAEGYSVSREKKESFPLTVTSAQKNPTAFYLCASSIDGRRASSYEQYFGPGTRLTVT.

This chain connects TRBV2 to TRBJ1-5; D not certain. The CDR3 has 15 residues. The germline CDR1 and CDR2 sequences are SNHLY and FYNNEI. Between the trimmed V and J ends, which lost 4 bases and 3 bases, there was a span of 13 bases. The CDR3 loop is CASSVSTAVNQPQHF. The CDR3 DNA reads as TGTGCCAGCAGTGTTTCGACGGCGGTCAATCAGCCCCAGCATTTT.